Listed below are T cell receptor beta chains from one sample, sequenced in a study of OX40 agonist ivuxolimab in advanced cancers. TCRdb's copy holds only in-frame clones and misses some; the assay was immunoSEQ multiplex PCR. The table lists roughly 33,000 clones, about 76% of them singletons. The source material was CD4+ or CD8+ T cells sorted from blood, sampled in a trial of the OX40 agonist ivuxolimab. These receptors were collected from an adult with an advanced solid tumor such as melanoma, head and neck, liver or kidney cancer. CDR3s include the opening cysteine and the closing phenylalanine or tryptophan. Each record gives: V gene, J gene, CDR3 length, clone size, D gene, CDR3 protein, CDR3 DNA. D genes are given only for firm matches. Clone size is stated in some rows and not others, as once, few, many or a class when expanded.

>TRBV5-6|TRBJ1-1|15|.|.
CASSLAGAGDTEAFF
TGTGCCAGCAGCTTGGCGGGGGCAGGCGACACTGAAGCTTTCTTT
>TRBV6-6|TRBJ1-3|16|.|.
CASRVTGYYSGNTIYF
TGTGCCAGCAGGGTTACAGGGTATTACTCTGGAAACACCATATATTTT
>TRBV18|TRBJ1-1|18|.|.
CASSPPVLPVSVGTEAFF
TGTGCCAGCTCACCACCGGTGTTGCCAGTATCCGTCGGCACTGAAGCTTTCTTT
>TRBV5-1|TRBJ1-4|15|.|TRBD1
CASRVQGDLNEKLFF
TGCGCCAGCAGAGTTCAGGGGGACCTTAATGAAAAACTGTTTTTT
>TRBV6-5|TRBJ1-2|14|.|.
CASRTTGTNYGYTF
TGTGCCAGCAGGACAACAGGGACTAACTATGGCTACACCTTC
>TRBV7-9|TRBJ2-7|15|.|.
CASSLARGARYEQYF
TGTGCCAGCAGCTTAGCGAGGGGGGCCCGCTACGAGCAGTACTTC
>TRBV28|TRBJ1-3|14|.|.
CASSGVNSGNTIYF
TGTGCCAGCAGTGGAGTCAACTCTGGAAACACCATATATTTT
>TRBV5-1|TRBJ1-1|17|.|TRBD1
CASSFDLGQGRDTEAFF
TGCGCCAGCAGCTTCGACCTGGGACAGGGCAGGGACACTGAAGCTTTCTTT
>TRBV5-1|TRBJ1-6|17|.|.
CASSPAKGPAIGSPLHF
TGCGCCAGCAGCCCAGCTAAAGGACCAGCCATAGGTTCACCCCTCCACTTT
>TRBV19|TRBJ1-5|12|.|.
CASSIGAGPQHF
TGTGCCAGTAGTATAGGAGCAGGGCCCCAGCATTTT
>TRBV7-2|TRBJ2-3|17|few|TRBD1
CASSLEARGRATDTQYF
TGTGCCAGCAGCTTAGAGGCCAGGGGGCGTGCCACAGATACGCAGTATTTT
>TRBV2|TRBJ1-3|16|.|TRBD1
CASRAAGQGLGNTIYF
TGTGCCAGCAGAGCCGCGGGACAGGGTTTAGGAAACACCATATATTTT
>TRBV6-6|TRBJ2-7|14|.|TRBD2
CASSYDQGGYEQYF
TGTGCCAGCAGTTACGATCAGGGAGGGTACGAGCAGTACTTC
>TRBV11-2|TRBJ1-1|12|.|.
CASSHKDTEAFF
TGTGCCAGCAGCCATAAGGACACTGAAGCTTTCTTT
>TRBV4-1|TRBJ2-5|15|.|.
CASSQESGAEETQYF
TGCGCCAGCAGCCAAGAGAGCGGAGCGGAAGAGACCCAGTACTTC
>TRBV9|TRBJ2-6|19|.|.
CASSPRTRTEISGANVLTF
TGTGCCAGCAGCCCTCGGACCCGGACCGAAATCTCTGGGGCCAACGTCCTGACTTTC
>TRBV6-5|TRBJ1-2|14|.|.
CASKVDRSNYGYTF
TGTGCCAGCAAGGTCGACAGGTCTAACTATGGCTACACCTTC
>TRBV5-1|TRBJ2-1|16|.|.
CASSLEGQRVYNEQFF
TGCGCCAGCAGCTTGGAAGGACAAAGGGTTTACAATGAGCAGTTCTTC
>TRBV2|TRBJ1-1|12|.|.
CASRTPYTEAFF
TGTGCCAGCAGAACACCGTACACTGAAGCTTTCTTT
>TRBV27|TRBJ1-1|14|.|.
CASSLFSGEAEAFF
TGTGCCAGCAGTTTGTTTTCGGGGGAGGCTGAAGCTTTCTTT